The clone carrying this TCR beta chain was observed many times. This entry comes from a study of identical twins. A universal primer site was created by template switching, with the cDNA bearing unique molecular identifiers. TCRdb re-called the 5' RACE reads with MiXCR, one entry per CDR3 protein. Of around 690,000 distinct CDR3 sequences detected, around 20% appear once; the ten largest clones hold over 4%. Trimming took 0 bases from V and 2 from J; bases not matched to a gene: 6. Germline values: CDR1 DFQATT, CDR2 SNEGSKA (reference sequence). The CDR3 is 16 amino acids. These same data were also listed under a study on T cells expressing NK-cell markers. As that report states: Restricting sorting to alpha-beta TCR T cells was achieved in several experiments by an anti-gamma-delta TCR antibody. Five or six of the donors carried dominant NKG2C+ clonotypes that took up about 1.0-7.0% of their CD8+ T cells.

Sequenced input: PBMCs. The sequence was obtained from a woman between 18 and 29 years old in good health. This chain joins TRBV20-1 and TRBJ2-3, with TRBD2 matching over 9 bases. CDR3 amino acids: CSARDKSSGITDTQYF. CDR3 sequence (DNA): TGCAGTGCTAGAGATAAGTCTAGCGGGATCACAGATACGCAGTATTTT.